This TCR beta chain was sequenced for a study of CD8 T cells in ankylosing spondylitis. General observations from the study: The clones that were linked to disease were reported to be significantly enriched in matched synovial fluid samples from ankylosing spondylitis patients. A TCR beta motif made of fewer than ten highly homologous variants seemed typical of ankylosing spondylitis blood. Clones linked to disease, bearing a CD8+ phenotype, were relatively rare in peripheral blood.

Points on this clonotype: The antigen remains unidentified.

In making TCR beta libraries, quantitative 5'-RACE with molecular barcodes was used. MiXCR, applied by TCRdb to the 5' RACE reads, yields one record per CDR3 protein. The sample includes under 150,000 distinct CDR3 sequences, approximately 8.4% seen only once; the top ten take approximately 7%. Sequenced material: synovial fluid, either unsorted or a sorted T cell fraction (not recorded which). The TCR comes from a male donor with ankylosing spondylitis.

The CDR3 DNA sequence: TGTGCCAGCAGTTACGGCAGGGTCGGGAAGACCCAGTACTTC. It translates to CASSYGRVGKTQYF. This chain links TRBV6-5 with TRBJ2-5; possibly TRBD1 or TRBD2 for D (5 bases each). Germline lookup yields CDR1 MNHEY and CDR2 SVGAGI. The CDR3 sequence is 14 residues long. Between the trimmed V and J ends, which lost 2 bases and 6 bases, there was a span of 13 bases.